This is a list of T cell receptor beta chains from one sample in a study of CD8 T cells in ankylosing spondylitis. One entry per CDR3 protein, called by TCRdb with MiXCR from the 5' RACE reads. The table lists about 350,000 distinct CDR3 sequences, 20% of them singletons. Sequencing used blood, either unsorted or a sorted T cell fraction (not recorded which). These receptors were collected from a male donor with ankylosing spondylitis or in good health (not recorded which). Both conserved end residues are part of each CDR3. Each record gives: J gene, clone size, D gene, V gene, CDR3 protein, CDR3 DNA. The D gene is left open where the match is weak. Clone size is shown for a subset of rows, as once, few, many or a class of expanded clone.

>TRBJ2-3|.|.|TRBV27
CASSPGGSVGDTQYF
TGTGCCAGCAGCCCCGGGGGTTCCGTGGGAGATACGCAGTATTTT
>TRBJ2-3|.|TRBD1|TRBV9
CASSPQHRDSPNVYLDTQYF
TGTGCCAGCAGCCCTCAGCATCGGGACAGCCCGAACGTATATCTAGATACGCAGTATTTT
>TRBJ1-1|.|.|TRBV27
CASSSIGAREAFF
TGTGCCAGCAGTTCGATCGGGGCAAGGGAAGCTTTCTTT
>TRBJ2-5|.|TRBD1|TRBV5-6
CASSLGPTTGGETQYF
TGTGCCAGCAGCTTAGGACCAACGACAGGGGGAGAGACCCAGTACTTC
>TRBJ2-5|.|.|TRBV29-1
CSAIRETQYF
TGCAGCGCCATCAGAGAGACCCAGTACTTC
>TRBJ2-2|few|.|TRBV7-8
CASSARGLEGTGELFF
TGTGCCAGCAGCGCCCGCGGGCTGGAAGGGACCGGGGAGCTGTTTTTT
>TRBJ2-7|.|TRBD2|TRBV9
CASSVDSGGSGEQYF
TGTGCCAGCAGCGTAGATAGCGGGGGAAGCGGCGAGCAGTACTTC
>TRBJ2-5|.|.|TRBV28
CASSPTGTIFVETQYF
TGTGCCAGCAGCCCGACCGGGACAATATTCGTAGAGACCCAGTACTTC
>TRBJ1-1|few|.|TRBV11-1
CASSPLGVNTEAFF
TGTGCCAGCAGCCCCCTTGGAGTGAACACTGAAGCTTTCTTT
>TRBJ2-7|.|.|TRBV7-9
CASSAVHRGLRSYEQYF
TGTGCCAGCAGCGCAGTACACCGGGGCCTCCGCTCCTACGAGCAGTACTTC
>TRBJ2-1|few|.|TRBV20-1
CSASTGLSSYNEQFF
TGCAGTGCTAGTACCGGTTTAAGCTCCTACAATGAGCAGTTCTTC
>TRBJ2-1|few|TRBD2|TRBV11-2
CASSRSYSGGKYNEQFF
TGTGCCAGCAGCCGGAGCTATAGCGGGGGGAAGTACAATGAGCAGTTCTTC
>TRBJ2-7|many|.|TRBV3-1
CASSPSLGMSYEQYF
TGTGCCAGCAGCCCTTCACTAGGGATGTCCTACGAGCAGTACTTC
>TRBJ2-7|.|TRBD1|TRBV11-2
CASSLVPRDRYYEQYF
TGTGCCAGCAGCTTAGTCCCCCGGGACAGATACTACGAGCAGTACTTC
>TRBJ2-1|.|TRBD1|TRBV30
CAWSSGTGLSREQFF
TGTGCCTGGAGCTCCGGGACAGGGCTTTCCAGGGAGCAGTTCTTC
>TRBJ2-5|few|.|TRBV7-9
CASSADGKETQYF
TGTGCCAGCAGCGCGGACGGGAAAGAGACCCAGTACTTC
>TRBJ1-2|.|.|TRBV6-5
CASSYSPLPSSYGYTF
TGTGCCAGCAGTTACTCCCCGCTCCCCTCATCATATGGCTACACCTTC
>TRBJ2-1|.|.|TRBV28
CASSRGGSMGQFF
TGTGCCAGCAGTAGGGGGGGTTCCATGGGGCAGTTCTTC
>TRBJ2-7|.|TRBD2|TRBV9
CASSVRGETYEQYF
TGTGCCAGCAGCGTCCGGGGGGAGACCTACGAGCAGTACTTC
>TRBJ2-1|few|TRBD2|TRBV7-9
CASSSDLAGEQFF
TGTGCCAGCAGCTCCGACCTAGCGGGCGAGCAGTTCTTC
>TRBJ2-1|few|TRBD2|TRBV6-5
CASSYSGTSGPTDEQFF
TGTGCCAGCAGTTACTCTGGGACTAGCGGCCCAACGGATGAGCAGTTCTTC
>TRBJ2-5|few|.|TRBV12-3/TRBV12-4
CASSSYGETQETQYF
TGTGCCAGCAGTTCCTACGGGGAGACCCAAGAGACCCAGTACTTC
>TRBJ1-2|.|.|TRBV9
CASSVDPSRVDYGYTF
TGTGCCAGCAGCGTAGACCCCTCCAGGGTCGACTATGGCTACACCTTC
>TRBJ2-5|few|.|TRBV7-9
CASSPDLQETQYF
TGTGCCAGCAGCCCGGACTTACAAGAGACCCAGTACTTC
>TRBJ2-7|few|TRBD2|TRBV18
CASSTGTSIYEQYF
TGTGCCAGCTCAACCGGGACTAGCATCTACGAGCAGTACTTC
>TRBJ1-3|many|TRBD1|TRBV5-6
CASSLGDRGHGNTIYF
TGTGCCAGCAGCTTGGGGGACAGGGGGCACGGAAACACCATATATTTT
>TRBJ2-7|.|TRBD1|TRBV7-9
CASSPPGQGTGEQYF
TGTGCCAGCAGCCCCCCGGGACAGGGAACTGGGGAGCAGTACTTC
>TRBJ2-3|few|.|TRBV10-2
CASSIQGGGGSTDTQYF
TGCGCCAGCAGTATCCAGGGTGGAGGCGGAAGCACAGATACGCAGTATTTT
>TRBJ2-7|.|.|TRBV29-1
CSVVGRLNEQYF
TGCAGCGTTGTAGGCAGGCTCAACGAGCAGTACTTC
>TRBJ2-5|many|TRBD2|TRBV12-3/TRBV12-4
CASSSGTEAGETQYF
TGTGCCAGCAGCAGCGGGACGGAGGCTGGGGAGACCCAGTACTTC
>TRBJ2-7|.|.|TRBV25-1
CASSGQTGTPYEQYF
TGTGCCAGCAGTGGACAGACCGGGACACCTTACGAGCAGTACTTC
>TRBJ2-6|many|.|TRBV6-5
CASSYGSSGANVLTF
TGTGCCAGCAGTTACGGAAGCTCTGGGGCCAACGTCCTGACTTTC
>TRBJ1-1|few|TRBD1|TRBV7-9
CASSPLGTDTEAFF
TGTGCCAGCAGCCCTCTTGGGACAGACACTGAAGCTTTCTTT
>TRBJ2-1|many|.|TRBV20-1
CSASRPARNEQFF
TGCAGTGCTAGTCGCCCCGCGCGAAATGAGCAGTTCTTC
>TRBJ2-1|few|.|TRBV4-1
CASSQATGPSFF
TGCGCCAGCAGCCAAGCTACAGGGCCGTCATTCTTC
>TRBJ2-5|few|.|TRBV12-3/TRBV12-4
CASSFGVGIETQYF
TGTGCCAGCAGTTTTGGGGTCGGGATCGAGACCCAGTACTTC
>TRBJ2-3|.|.|TRBV7-9
CASSPQATDTQYF
TGTGCCAGCAGCCCACAAGCCACAGATACGCAGTATTTT
>TRBJ2-5|.|.|TRBV10-2
CASSRQGGTQETQYF
TGCGCCAGCAGCCGCCAGGGGGGGACTCAAGAGACCCAGTACTTC
>TRBJ2-1|few|.|TRBV12-3/TRBV12-4
CASRTTNEQFF
TGTGCCAGCAGAACCACCAATGAGCAGTTCTTC
>TRBJ1-5|few|.|TRBV27
CASSFQGRNQPQHF
TGTGCCAGCAGTTTTCAGGGGCGGAATCAGCCCCAGCATTTT
>TRBJ2-1|few|.|TRBV2
CASSGGLYNEQFF
TGTGCCAGCAGCGGGGGCCTCTACAATGAGCAGTTCTTC
>TRBJ2-1|.|.|TRBV30
CAWSGGAASNEQFF
TGTGCCTGGAGTGGGGGGGCCGCTTCCAATGAGCAGTTCTTC
>TRBJ2-3|few|.|TRBV9
CASSEDRSTDTQYF
TGTGCCAGCAGCGAAGACAGGAGCACAGATACGCAGTATTTT
>TRBJ2-7|few|.|TRBV7-9
CASSPMVGSLRYEQYF
TGTGCCAGCAGCCCCATGGTGGGGTCCCTTCGGTACGAGCAGTACTTC
>TRBJ2-1|.|TRBD2|TRBV5-6
CASSGTSVGSYNEQFF
TGTGCCAGCAGCGGGACTAGTGTGGGGTCCTACAATGAGCAGTTCTTC
>TRBJ2-7|.|.|TRBV3-1
CASSKWSLTYEQYF
TGTGCCAGCAGCAAATGGTCTTTAACCTACGAGCAGTACTTC